The table lists the clone carrying this TCR beta chain with many counts. This entry belongs to a study of T cells in Graves' hyperthyroidism and ophthalmopathy. Study-wide context: At initial diagnosis, before any treatment had begun, peripheral blood was obtained.

Amplification targeted TCR beta CDR3 regions from RNA transcripts. First-round RT-PCR targeting the TCR CDR3 was performed with the HTBI primer set. TCRdb recomputed calls from the multiplex PCR reads with MiXCR, one row per CDR3 protein. The repertoire holds about 360,000 distinct CDR3 sequences, around 25% seen once, with 73% in the top ten. Sample: blood. The TCR originated in a man in his fifties with Graves' hyperthyroidism.

CDR3 residues: CASSQGQMNTEAFF. CDR3 bases: TGTGCCAGCAGCCAGGGACAGATGAACACTGAAGCTTTCTTT. The gene calls are TRBV5-4 and TRBJ1-1, with TRBD1 matching over 7 bases. CDR1 and CDR2 (germline): SGHNT, YYREEE (reference sequence). With 4 bases clipped from V and 0 bases from J, the junction kept 3 bases outside the gene matches. The CDR3 spans 14 residues.